The sequence of this T cell receptor (beta chain) was determined in a study of blood T cells in healthy people across ages. Through a sample-barcoded 5' primer and a J-beta primer mix, a second PCR was run for roughly 7 to 11 cycles. TCRdb redid the calling of the 5' RACE reads with MiXCR, one entry per CDR3 protein. The sample has about 800,000 distinct CDR3 sequences; 20% to 25% are singletons. Germline V gene lookup returns CDR1 SNHLY and CDR2 FYNNEI. This CDR3 has 16 residues. Trimming stripped 6 bases from V and 1 base from J, with 17 bases between. This sample also belongs to another study, concerning T cells of mothers and their children.

The TCR originated in a boy between 10 and 17 years old in good health. Sequencing used blood. The gene calls are TRBV2 and TRBJ2-3; TRBD1 might be the D (5 bases). The CDR3 bases are TGTGCCAGCAGCGTGGCGAGACAGACGGGCACAGATACGCAGTATTTT. Its protein is CASSVARQTGTDTQYF.